Below, 14 T cell receptor beta chains from the same sample are listed, as sequenced in a study of CD4+ T cells in melanoma. The table came from immunoSEQ multiplex PCR; TCRdb's copy has only in-frame clones and leaves some out. The repertoire includes 9,000 to 10,000 clones, around 69% of them detected once, and 24% sits in the top ten. The source material was tumor tissue. These receptors came from a human donor with melanoma.

A few counts support this clone. The chain has TRBV7-9 and TRBJ2-1; possibly TRBD1 for D (5 bases). The CDR3 runs to 14 residues. Germline lookup yields CDR1 SEHNR and CDR2 FQNEAQ (reference sequence). V lost 9 bases and J lost 3, with 15 bases in between. The chain's CDR3 is CASSRELSYNEQFF. The DNA for the CDR3 is TGTGCCAGTTCCAGGGAATTGAGCTACAATGAGCAGTTCTTC.

The chain carries TRBV14 and TRBJ1-1, with 8 bases fitting TRBD1. There are 13 residues in the CDR3. J gave up 5 bases and V 7 bases, and 6 bases lay outside the gene matches. Germline CDR1 is SGHDN and CDR2 is FVKESK. CDR3 DNA sequence: TGTGCCAGCACCGACAGGGGAAGGACTGAAGCTTTCTTT. Its protein is CASTDRGRTEAFF.

This clone turned up a few times. This same CDR3 is encoded by further DNA sequences in the sample. V is TRBV5-1 and J is TRBJ1-3; D is possibly TRBD1 (5 bases). The CDR3 totals 14 residues. Trimming pared 1 base from V and 1 base from J, leaving 6 bases between. The germline CDR1 and CDR2 sequences are SGHRS and YFSETQ. DNA for the CDR3: TGCGCCAGCAGCTTGCAGGGATCTGGAAACACCATATATTTT. This codes for CASSLQGSGNTIYF.

This clone turned up a few times. J is TRBJ1-1 and V is TRBV9; D is ambiguous. This CDR3 has 15 residues. The germline V gene encodes CDR1 SGDLS and CDR2 YYNGEE. Trimming stripped 0 bases from V and 4 bases from J, with 13 bases between. This CDR3 reads CASSVDPRHGTEAFF. CDR3 nucleotides: TGTGCCAGCAGCGTAGACCCCAGGCACGGCACTGAAGCTTTCTTT.

This chain connects TRBV9 to TRBJ2-7, with D tentatively TRBD2 (5 bases). The CDR3 extends over 14 amino acids. CDR1 and CDR2 from the germline V gene are SGDLS and YYNGEE. V was clipped by 0 bases and J by 0 bases, with 7 bases between them. The CDR3 reads CASSVALDSYEQYF. The DNA for the CDR3 is TGTGCCAGCAGCGTAGCACTAGACTCCTACGAGCAGTACTTC.

By share of the sample, this clone is medium-sized. Other DNA variants within this sample encode the same CDR3. The chain carries TRBV5-1 and TRBJ1-2; D may be TRBD1 (5 bases). Trimming cost V 5 bases and J 8 bases, with 16 bases left between them. CDR1 and CDR2 from the germline V gene are SGHRS and YFSETQ. The CDR3 has 13 amino acids. This chain's CDR3 is CASSRGASGGYTF. CDR3 nucleotides: TGCGCCAGCAGTCGCGGGGCATCGGGGGGCTACACCTTC.

The rearrangement joins TRBV5-6 to TRBJ2-1; 9 bases fit TRBD2. The CDR3 is 15 residues long. The J segment lost 10 bases and the V segment lost 5 bases, leaving 13 bases of the junction unmatched. CDR1 SGHDT and CDR2 YYEEEE come from the germline V gene. CDR3 amino acids: CASRTRRGGLGEQFF. Written as DNA, the CDR3 is TGTGCCAGCAGGACGAGGCGGGGGGGCCTTGGGGAGCAGTTCTTC.

The rearrangement joins TRBV18 to TRBJ2-6; no clear D gene. CDR3 length equals 16 residues. V shed 3 bases and J shed 0 bases, with 9 bases lying between them. Germline V gives CDR1 KGHSH, CDR2 LQKENI. The CDR3 reads CASSPIGISGANVLTF. For the CDR3, the DNA is TGTGCCAGCTCACCGATAGGGATCTCTGGGGCCAACGTCCTGACTTTC.

This sequence joins TRBV10-2 and TRBJ2-7; 11 bases match TRBD2. CDR1 is WSHSY and CDR2 is SAAADI in the germline V gene. This CDR3 comprises 17 residues. The V and J ends lost 8 bases and 3 bases, in that order; junction bases with no gene match: 15. CDR3 in DNA: TGCGCCAGCTGGGGGACTAGCGGCTCGAACTCCAACTACGAGCAGTACTTC. It encodes CASWGTSGSNSNYEQYF.

This clone was picked up one time. The chain uses TRBV7-9 and TRBJ2-7; D is unresolved. This CDR3 is built from 13 residues. From germline, CDR1 is SEHNR and CDR2 FQNEAQ (reference sequence). V was pared by 3 bases and J by 6 bases, with 12 bases between. CDR3 region: CASSFTGLGEQYF. CDR3 coding DNA: TGTGCCAGCAGCTTTACGGGTTTGGGCGAGCAGTACTTC.

This clone was seen only once. The rearrangement links TRBV2 to TRBJ2-1; 8 bases match TRBD2. With 4 bases clipped from V and 3 bases from J, the junction kept 11 bases outside the gene matches. The CDR3 has 17 residues. From germline, CDR1 is SNHLY and CDR2 FYNNEI. The chain's CDR3 is CASSARPASGFYNEQFF. CDR3 sequence (DNA): TGTGCCAGCAGTGCCAGACCCGCTAGCGGGTTCTACAATGAGCAGTTCTTC.

This clone is medium-sized within its sample. This chain connects TRBV18 to TRBJ2-5; D gene unclear. The CDR3 covers 12 residues. Germline CDR1 and CDR2: KGHSH and LQKENI. V was cut by 2 bases and J by 3 bases, with 4 bases left in between. The CDR3 here is CASSPAEETQYF. As DNA, the CDR3 is TGTGCCAGCTCACCAGCCGAAGAGACCCAGTACTTC. Using reference TRBV18 and TRBJ2-5 for the parts outside the CDR3, the full variable domain is NAGVMQNPRHLVRRRGQEARLRCSPMKGHSHVYWYRQLPEEGLKFMVYLQKENIIDESGMPKERFSAEFPKEGPSILRIQQVVRGDSAAYFCASSPAEETQYFGPGTRLLVL.

The J gene is TRBJ1-2, the V gene TRBV5-1; D is undetermined. The V and J ends lost 0 bases and 3 bases respectively, with 15 bases between them. This CDR3 comprises 16 residues. Germline loops: CDR1 SGHRS, CDR2 YFSETQ. The CDR3 nucleotides are TGCGCCAGCAGCTTGGAGTCGGTGGGTGCTTACTATGGCTACACCTTC. It translates to CASSLESVGAYYGYTF.

This clone is deemed medium-sized (0.01 to 0.1%). The V and J genes are TRBV15 and TRBJ1-2; 7 bases align to TRBD1. The junction had 10 bases not matched to a gene; V was cut back by 3 bases and J by 6 bases. Germline CDR1 LNHNV, CDR2 YYDKDF (reference sequence). The CDR3 is made up of 15 amino acids. The CDR3, as DNA: TGTGCCACCAGCAGCCTAGACAGGGTCGGAAATGGCTACACCTTC. Protein sequence: CATSSLDRVGNGYTF.